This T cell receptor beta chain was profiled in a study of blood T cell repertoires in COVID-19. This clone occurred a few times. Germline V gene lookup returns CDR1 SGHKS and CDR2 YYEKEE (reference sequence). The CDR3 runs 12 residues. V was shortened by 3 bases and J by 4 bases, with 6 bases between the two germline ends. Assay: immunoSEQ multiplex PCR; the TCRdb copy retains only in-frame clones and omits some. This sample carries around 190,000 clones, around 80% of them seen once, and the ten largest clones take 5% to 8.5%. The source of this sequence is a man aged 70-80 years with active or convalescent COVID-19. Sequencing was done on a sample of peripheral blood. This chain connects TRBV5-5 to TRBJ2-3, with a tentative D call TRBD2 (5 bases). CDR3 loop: CASSSEADTQYF. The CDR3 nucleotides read TGTGCCAGCAGCTCGGAGGCAGATACGCAGTATTTT. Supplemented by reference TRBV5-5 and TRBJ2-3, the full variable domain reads DAGVTQSPTHLIKTRGQQVTLRCSPISGHKSVSWYQQVLGQGPQFIFQYYEKEERGRGNFPDRFSARQFPNYSSELNVNALLLGDSALYLCASSSEADTQYFGPGTRLTVL.